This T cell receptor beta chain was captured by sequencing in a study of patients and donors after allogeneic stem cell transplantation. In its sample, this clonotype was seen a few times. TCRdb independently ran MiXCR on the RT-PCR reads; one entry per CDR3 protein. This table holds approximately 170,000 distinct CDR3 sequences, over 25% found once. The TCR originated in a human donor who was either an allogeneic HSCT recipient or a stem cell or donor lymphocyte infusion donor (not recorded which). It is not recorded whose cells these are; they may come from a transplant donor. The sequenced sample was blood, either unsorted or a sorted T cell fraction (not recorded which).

CDR3 DNA: TGTGCCATCGCCTACGAACAGGGTAGCAATCAGCCCCAGCATTTT. Translating it yields CAIAYEQGSNQPQHF. J is TRBJ1-5 and V is TRBV10-3, with D tentatively TRBD1 (6 bases). V was trimmed by 8 bases and J by 0 bases, leaving 14 bases between them. The CDR3 totals 15 residues. From germline, CDR1 is ENHRY and CDR2 SYGVKD.